The clone carrying this TCR beta chain ranks as medium-sized in terms of frequency. Its antigen is undetermined. TPEX cells were early memory CD8+ T cells (CCR7+ PD-1+ TIGIT+) that had exhausted-like traits. It was from duplicate vials of some 150,000 sorted CD8+ T cells per subset that RNA came. Germline V gene data show CDR1 as MNHEY and CDR2 as SMNVEV (reference sequence). The CDR3 has 13 amino acids. This record belongs to a study of human CD8 memory T cell subsets. Libraries for TCR beta were constructed using UMI-labeled 5' RACE. TCRdb re-called the 5' RACE reads and catalogs CDR3 proteins one per entry, DNA excluded. There are about 7,300 distinct CDR3 sequences in the sample, with roughly 25% held by the top ten. Study conclusions and caveats: In this study, sequencing was restricted to T cell receptor beta chains only.

The V gene is TRBV27, the J gene TRBJ2-7; TCRdb indicates TRBD1, and absent DNA this call remains unverified. The receptor's source is a human donor in good health. Sequencing input: CD8+ T cells from PBMCs. The CDR3 loop reads CASSLRGLNEQYF.